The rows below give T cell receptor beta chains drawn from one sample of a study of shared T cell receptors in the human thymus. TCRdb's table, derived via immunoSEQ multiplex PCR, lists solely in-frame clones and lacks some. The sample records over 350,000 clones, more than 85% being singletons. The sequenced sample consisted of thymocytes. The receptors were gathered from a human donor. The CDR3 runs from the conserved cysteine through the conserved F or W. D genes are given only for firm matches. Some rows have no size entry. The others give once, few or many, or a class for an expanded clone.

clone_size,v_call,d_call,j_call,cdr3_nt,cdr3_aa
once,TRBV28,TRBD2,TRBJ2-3,TGTGCCAGCAGTTGTGCTAGCGGGAGTGGATTGGGTACAGATACGCAGTATTTT,CASSCASGSGLGTDTQYF
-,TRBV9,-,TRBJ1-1,TGTGCCAGCAGGAGGAGGGGCGGACCGAACACTGAAGCTTTCTTT,CASRRRGGPNTEAFF
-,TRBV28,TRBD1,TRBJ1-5,TGTGCCAGCAGTCCTGGGACAGGGGAATCGCCCCAGCATTTT,CASSPGTGESPQHF
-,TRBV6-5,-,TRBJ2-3,TGTGCCAGCAGGTTTACAAGCGAAGCAGATACGCAGTATTTT,CASRFTSEADTQYF
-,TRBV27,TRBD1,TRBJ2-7,TGTGCCAGCAGCCCCGACAGGGGGCTCAACGAGCAGTACTTC,CASSPDRGLNEQYF
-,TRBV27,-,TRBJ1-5,TGTGCCAGCAGTTCTCGACAGGCCAATCAGCCCCAGCATTTT,CASSSRQANQPQHF
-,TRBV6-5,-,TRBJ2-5,TGTGCCAGCAGTTACACCACCTCGGATGAAGAGACCCAGTACTTC,CASSYTTSDEETQYF
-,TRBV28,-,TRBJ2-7,TGTGCCAGCAGTTCCGGACGGGCTGAATACGAGCAGTACTTC,CASSSGRAEYEQYF
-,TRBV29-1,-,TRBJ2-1,TGCAGCGTTGATAGTCGCAACAATGAGCAGTTCTTC,CSVDSRNNEQFF
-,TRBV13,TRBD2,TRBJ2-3,TGTGCCAGCAGCTCAACCTCAATAGCGGGAGCCACAGATACGCAGTATTTT,CASSSTSIAGATDTQYF
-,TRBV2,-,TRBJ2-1,TGTGCCAGCAGTGAAGCGAGGGAGACTTTCTCCTACAATGAGCAGTTCTTC,CASSEARETFSYNEQFF
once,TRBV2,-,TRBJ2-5,TGTGCCAGCAGAGGAGAATCAGAGACCCAGTACTTC,CASRGESETQYF
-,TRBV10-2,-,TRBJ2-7,TGCGCCAGCAGTGAGGCTTACAGGGATAATACCTACGAGCAGTACTTC,CASSEAYRDNTYEQYF
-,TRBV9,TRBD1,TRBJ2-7,TGTGCCAGCAGCGTAGATCAGGGGGCGAAAGTCGAGCAGTACTTC,CASSVDQGAKVEQYF
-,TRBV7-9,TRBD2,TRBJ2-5,TGTGCCAGCAGCTTAAGGGGTTTTATCGGGAGGGCCCCTCGAGAGACCCAGTACTTC,CASSLRGFIGRAPRETQYF
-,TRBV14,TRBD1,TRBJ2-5,TGTGCCAGCAGCCTCTGGGACAGCCAAGAGACCCAGTACTTC,CASSLWDSQETQYF
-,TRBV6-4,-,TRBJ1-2,TGTGCCAGCAGTGACGGCTTGAGGGCTAACTATGGCTACACCTTC,CASSDGLRANYGYTF
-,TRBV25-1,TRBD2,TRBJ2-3,TGTGCCAGCAGTGATATAGCGGGACCAGATACGCAGTATTTT,CASSDIAGPDTQYF
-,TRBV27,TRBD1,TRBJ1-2,TGTGCCAGCAGCCCGAAAACGGACAGGGCAAGGTACTATGGCTACACCTTC,CASSPKTDRARYYGYTF
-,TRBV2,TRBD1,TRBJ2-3,TGTGCCAGCGGACCCGACAGGGACGACACGCAGTATTTT,CASGPDRDDTQYF